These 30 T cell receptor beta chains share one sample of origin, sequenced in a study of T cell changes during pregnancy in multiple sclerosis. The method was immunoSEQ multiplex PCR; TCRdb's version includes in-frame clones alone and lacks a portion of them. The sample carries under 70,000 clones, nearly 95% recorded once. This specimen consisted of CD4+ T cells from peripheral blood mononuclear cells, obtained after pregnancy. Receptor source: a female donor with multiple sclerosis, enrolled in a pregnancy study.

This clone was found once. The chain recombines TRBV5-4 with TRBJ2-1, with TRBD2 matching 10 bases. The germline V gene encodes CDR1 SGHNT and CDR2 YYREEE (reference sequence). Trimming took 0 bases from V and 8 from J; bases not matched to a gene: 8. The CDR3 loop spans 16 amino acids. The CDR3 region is CASSLEASGSGYEQFF. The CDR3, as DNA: TGTGCCAGCAGCTTGGAGGCTAGCGGGAGTGGGTATGAGCAGTTCTTC.

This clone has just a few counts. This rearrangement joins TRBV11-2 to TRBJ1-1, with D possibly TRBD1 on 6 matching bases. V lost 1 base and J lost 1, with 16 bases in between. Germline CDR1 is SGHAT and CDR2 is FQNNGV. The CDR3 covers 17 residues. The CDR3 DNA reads TGTGCCAGCAGCTTAGGGTTAGGGGGACAATGGAACACTGAAGCTTTCTTT. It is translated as CASSLGLGGQWNTEAFF.

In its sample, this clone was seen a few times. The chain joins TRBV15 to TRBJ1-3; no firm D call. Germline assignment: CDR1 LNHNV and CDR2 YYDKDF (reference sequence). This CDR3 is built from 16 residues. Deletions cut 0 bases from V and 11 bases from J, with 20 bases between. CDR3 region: CATSRDRAGGPRAIYF. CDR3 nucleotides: TGTGCCACCAGCAGAGATAGGGCTGGAGGGCCTAGAGCCATATATTTT.

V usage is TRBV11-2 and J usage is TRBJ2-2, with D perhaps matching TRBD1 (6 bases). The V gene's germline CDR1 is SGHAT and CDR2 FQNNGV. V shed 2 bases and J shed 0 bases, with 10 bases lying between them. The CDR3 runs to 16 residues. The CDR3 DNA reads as TGTGCCAGCAGCTTATTAGGGGGAGCGAACACCGGGGAGCTGTTTTTT. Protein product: CASSLLGGANTGELFF.

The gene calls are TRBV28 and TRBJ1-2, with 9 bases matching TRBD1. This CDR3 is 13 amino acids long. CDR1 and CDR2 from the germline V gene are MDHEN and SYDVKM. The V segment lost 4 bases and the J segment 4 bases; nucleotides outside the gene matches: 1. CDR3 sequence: CASSWDRVYGYTF. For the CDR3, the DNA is TGTGCCAGCAGTTGGGACAGGGTCTATGGCTACACCTTC.

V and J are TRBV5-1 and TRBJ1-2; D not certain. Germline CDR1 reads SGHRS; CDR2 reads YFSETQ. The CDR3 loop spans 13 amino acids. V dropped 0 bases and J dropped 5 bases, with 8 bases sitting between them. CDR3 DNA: TGCGCCAGCAGCTTGGGAGAAGCTTATGGCTACACCTTC. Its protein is CASSLGEAYGYTF. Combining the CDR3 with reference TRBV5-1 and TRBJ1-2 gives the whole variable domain KAGVTQTPRYLIKTRGQQVTLSCSPISGHRSVSWYQQTPGQGLQFLFEYFSETQRNKGNFPGRFSGRQFSNSRSEMNVSTLELGDSALYLCASSLGEAYGYTFGSGTRLTVV.

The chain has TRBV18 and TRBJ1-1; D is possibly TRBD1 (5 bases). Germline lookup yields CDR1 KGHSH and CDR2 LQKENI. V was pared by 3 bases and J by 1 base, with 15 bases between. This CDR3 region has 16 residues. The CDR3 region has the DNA TGTGCCAGCTCACCCACACCCGGGGGGACGAACACTGAAGCTTTCTTT. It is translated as CASSPTPGGTNTEAFF.

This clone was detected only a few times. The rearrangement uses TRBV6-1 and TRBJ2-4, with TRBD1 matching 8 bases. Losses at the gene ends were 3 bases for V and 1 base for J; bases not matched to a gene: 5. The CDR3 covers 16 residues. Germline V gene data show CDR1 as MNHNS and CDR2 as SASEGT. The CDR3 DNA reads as TGTGCCAGCAGTGAGAGACAGGGGCTCGCCAAAAACATTCAGTACTTC. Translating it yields CASSERQGLAKNIQYF.

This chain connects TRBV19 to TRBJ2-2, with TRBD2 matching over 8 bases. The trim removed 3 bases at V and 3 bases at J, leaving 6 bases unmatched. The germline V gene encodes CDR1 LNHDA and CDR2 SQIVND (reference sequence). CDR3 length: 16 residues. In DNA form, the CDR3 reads TGTGCCAGTAGTATTCGAGCGGGAGTCCACACCGGGGAGCTGTTTTTT. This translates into CASSIRAGVHTGELFF.

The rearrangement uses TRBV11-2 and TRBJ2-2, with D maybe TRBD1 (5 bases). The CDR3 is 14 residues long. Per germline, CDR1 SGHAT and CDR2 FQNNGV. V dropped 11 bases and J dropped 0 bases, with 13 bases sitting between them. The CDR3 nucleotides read TGTGCCTTACACCCAGGGCCGAACACCGGGGAGCTGTTTTTT. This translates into CALHPGPNTGELFF.

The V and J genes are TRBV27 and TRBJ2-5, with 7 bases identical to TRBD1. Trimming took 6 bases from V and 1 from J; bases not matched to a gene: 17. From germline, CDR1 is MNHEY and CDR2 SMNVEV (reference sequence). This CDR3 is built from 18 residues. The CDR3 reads CASRNLRLTGTIQETQYF. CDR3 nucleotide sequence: TGTGCCAGCAGGAACTTACGTTTGACAGGGACCATCCAAGAGACCCAGTACTTC.

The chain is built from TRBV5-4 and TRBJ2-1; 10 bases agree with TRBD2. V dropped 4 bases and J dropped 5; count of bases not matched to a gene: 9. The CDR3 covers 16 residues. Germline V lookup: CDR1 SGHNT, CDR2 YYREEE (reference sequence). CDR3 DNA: TGTGCCAGCAGCACCCGGGGACTAGCGAGCGACAATGAGCAGTTCTTC. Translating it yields CASSTRGLASDNEQFF. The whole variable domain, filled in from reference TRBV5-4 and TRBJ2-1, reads ETGVTQSPTHLIKTRGQQVTLRCSSQSGHNTVSWYQQALGQGPQFIFQYYREEENGRGNFPPRFSGLQFPNYSSELNVNALELDDSALYLCASSTRGLASDNEQFFGPGTRLTVL.

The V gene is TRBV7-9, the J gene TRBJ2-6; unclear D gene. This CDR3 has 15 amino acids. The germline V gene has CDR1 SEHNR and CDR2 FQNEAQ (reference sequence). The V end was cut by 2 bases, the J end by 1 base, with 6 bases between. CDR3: CASSLSQSGANVLTF. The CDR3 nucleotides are TGTGCCAGCAGCTTAAGCCAATCTGGGGCCAACGTCCTGACTTTC. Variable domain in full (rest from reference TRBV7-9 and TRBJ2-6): DTGVSQNPRHKITKRGQNVTFRCDPISEHNRLYWYRQTLGQGPEFLTYFQNEAQLEKSRLLSDRFSAERPKGSFSTLEIQRTEQGDSAMYLCASSLSQSGANVLTFGAGSRLTVL.

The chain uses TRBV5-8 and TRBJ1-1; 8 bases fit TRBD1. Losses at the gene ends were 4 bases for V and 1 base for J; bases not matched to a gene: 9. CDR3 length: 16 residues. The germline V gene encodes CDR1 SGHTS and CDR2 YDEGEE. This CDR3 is CASSRRTGPPNTEAFF. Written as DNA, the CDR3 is TGTGCCAGCAGCCGAAGGACAGGGCCTCCGAACACTGAAGCTTTCTTT.

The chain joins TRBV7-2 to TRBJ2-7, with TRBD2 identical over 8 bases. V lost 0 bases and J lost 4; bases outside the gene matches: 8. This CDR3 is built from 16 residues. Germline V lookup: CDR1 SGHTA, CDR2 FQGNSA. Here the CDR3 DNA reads TGTGCCAGCAGCTTAGCGCCACGGGGGGGCGGTTACGAGCAGTACTTC. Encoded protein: CASSLAPRGGGYEQYF.

The CDR3 sequence: CASSLMQGATTEAFF. The CDR3 nucleotides are TGCGCCAGCAGCTTGATGCAGGGGGCGACCACTGAAGCTTTCTTT. The chain is built from TRBV5-1 and TRBJ1-1; 8 bases are a match to TRBD1. From germline, CDR1 is SGHRS and CDR2 YFSETQ. After removal of 1 base from V and 4 bases from J, the junction contained 6 bases not matched to a gene. This CDR3 has 15 amino acids. Filled out from reference TRBV5-1 and TRBJ1-1, the complete variable domain reads KAGVTQTPRYLIKTRGQQVTLSCSPISGHRSVSWYQQTPGQGLQFLFEYFSETQRNKGNFPGRFSGRQFSNSRSEMNVSTLELGDSALYLCASSLMQGATTEAFFGQGTRLTVV.

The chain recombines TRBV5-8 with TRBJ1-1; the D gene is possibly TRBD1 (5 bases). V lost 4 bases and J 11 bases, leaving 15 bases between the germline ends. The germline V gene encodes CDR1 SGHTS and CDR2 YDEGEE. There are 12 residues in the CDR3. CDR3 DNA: TGTGCCAGCAGCCTCCAGGGAACCATGGCTTTCTTT. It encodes CASSLQGTMAFF.

CDR3 nucleotides: TGTGCCATCAGTGAGTCGGGTTTAGCGGGAGGTGTTGAGCAGTTCTTC. Translated: CAISESGLAGGVEQFF. The chain has TRBV10-3 and TRBJ2-1, with 10 positions matching TRBD2. Trimming took 0 bases from V and 9 from J; bases not matched to a gene: 8. The CDR3 sequence is 16 residues long. The germline V gene encodes CDR1 ENHRY and CDR2 SYGVKD.

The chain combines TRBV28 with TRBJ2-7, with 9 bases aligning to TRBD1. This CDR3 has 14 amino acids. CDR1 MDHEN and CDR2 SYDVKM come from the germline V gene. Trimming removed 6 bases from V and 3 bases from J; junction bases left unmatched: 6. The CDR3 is CASRPRQGDYEQYF. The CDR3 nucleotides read TGTGCCAGCAGGCCCCGACAGGGGGACTACGAGCAGTACTTC. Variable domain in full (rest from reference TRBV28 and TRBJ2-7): DVKVTQSSRYLVKRTGEKVFLECVQDMDHENMFWYRQDPGLGLRLIYFSYDVKMKEKGDIPEGYSVSREKKERFSLILESASTNQTSMYLCASRPRQGDYEQYFGPGTRLTVT.

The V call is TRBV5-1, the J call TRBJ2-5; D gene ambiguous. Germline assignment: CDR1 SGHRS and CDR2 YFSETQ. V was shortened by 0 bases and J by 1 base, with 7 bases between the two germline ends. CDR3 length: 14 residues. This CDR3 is CASSLAAGQETQYF. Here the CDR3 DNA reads TGCGCCAGCAGCTTGGCGGCAGGCCAAGAGACCCAGTACTTC.

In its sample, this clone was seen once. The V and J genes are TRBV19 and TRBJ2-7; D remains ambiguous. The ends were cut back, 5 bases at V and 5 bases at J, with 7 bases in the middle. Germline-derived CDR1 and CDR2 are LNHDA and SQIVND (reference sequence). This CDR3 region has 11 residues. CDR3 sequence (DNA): TGTGCCAGTAGTGCGTTAAACGAGCAGTACTTC. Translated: CASSALNEQYF.

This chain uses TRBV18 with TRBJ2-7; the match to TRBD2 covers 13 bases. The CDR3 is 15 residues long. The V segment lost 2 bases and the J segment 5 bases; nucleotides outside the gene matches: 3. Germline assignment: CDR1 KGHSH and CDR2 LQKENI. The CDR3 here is CASSPAGLAGNEQYF. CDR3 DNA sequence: TGTGCCAGCTCACCAGCGGGACTAGCGGGGAACGAGCAGTACTTC.

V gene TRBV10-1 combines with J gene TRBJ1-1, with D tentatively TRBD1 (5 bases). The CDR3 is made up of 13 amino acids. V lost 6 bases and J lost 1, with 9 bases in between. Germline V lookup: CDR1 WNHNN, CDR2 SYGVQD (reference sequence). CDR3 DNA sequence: TGCGCCAGCAGGGACCAGGGGAACACTGAAGCTTTCTTT. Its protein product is CASRDQGNTEAFF.

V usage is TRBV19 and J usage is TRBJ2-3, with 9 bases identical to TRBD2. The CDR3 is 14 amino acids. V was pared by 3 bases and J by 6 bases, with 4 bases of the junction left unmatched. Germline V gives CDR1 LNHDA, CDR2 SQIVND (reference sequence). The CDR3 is CASSIASGVDTQYF. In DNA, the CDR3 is TGTGCCAGTAGTATCGCTAGCGGGGTCGATACGCAGTATTTT.

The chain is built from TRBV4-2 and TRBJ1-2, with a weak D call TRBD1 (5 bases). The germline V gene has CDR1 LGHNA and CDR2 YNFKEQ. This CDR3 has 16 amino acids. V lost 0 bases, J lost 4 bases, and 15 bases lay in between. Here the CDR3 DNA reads TGTGCCAGCAGCCAAGATCGAGGACAAAGGGGCTATGGCTACACCTTC. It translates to CASSQDRGQRGYGYTF.

The CDR3 spells CASSFTRQGPPYEQYF. CDR3 in DNA: TGTGCCAGCAGTTTCACCCGACAGGGACCCCCCTACGAGCAGTACTTC. V is TRBV6-5 and J is TRBJ2-7, with 7 nucleotides matching TRBD1. V was clipped by 4 bases and J by 2 bases; unmatched bases: 11. The CDR3 is 16 residues long. CDR1 is MNHEY, CDR2 SVGAGI, per germline.

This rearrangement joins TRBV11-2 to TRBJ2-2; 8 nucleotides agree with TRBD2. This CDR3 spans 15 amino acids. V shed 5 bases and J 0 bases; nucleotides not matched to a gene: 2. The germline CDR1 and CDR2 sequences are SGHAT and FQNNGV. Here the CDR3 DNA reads TGTGCCAGCAGCCCACTAGCGGCGAACACCGGGGAGCTGTTTTTT. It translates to CASSPLAANTGELFF.

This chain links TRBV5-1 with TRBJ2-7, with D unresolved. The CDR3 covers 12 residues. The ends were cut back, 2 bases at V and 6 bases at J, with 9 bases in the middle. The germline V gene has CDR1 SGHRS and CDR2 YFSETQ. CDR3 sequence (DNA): TGCGCCAGCAGCTTCTCCTCCAGCGAGCAGTACTTC. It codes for CASSFSSSEQYF.

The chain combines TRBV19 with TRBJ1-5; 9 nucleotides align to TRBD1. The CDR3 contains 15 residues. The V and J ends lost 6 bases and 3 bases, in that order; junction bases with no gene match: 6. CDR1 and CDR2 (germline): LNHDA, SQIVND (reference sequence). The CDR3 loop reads CASSYGDRDNQPQHF. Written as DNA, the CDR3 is TGTGCCAGTAGCTACGGGGACAGGGACAATCAGCCCCAGCATTTT.

CDR3 sequence (DNA): TGCGCCAGCAGCCCTGTAGGGGGCGACGGTGAAAAACTGTTTTTT. Translated, it gives CASSPVGGDGEKLFF. This sequence joins TRBV5-1 and TRBJ1-4, with TRBD1 matching over 7 bases. V lost 4 bases, J lost 7 bases, and 10 bases stayed unmatched. Germline-derived CDR1 and CDR2 are SGHRS and YFSETQ. This CDR3 is 15 amino acids long. The variable domain in full, with the rest retrieved from reference TRBV5-1 and TRBJ1-4, is KAGVTQTPRYLIKTRGQQVTLSCSPISGHRSVSWYQQTPGQGLQFLFEYFSETQRNKGNFPGRFSGRQFSNSRSEMNVSTLELGDSALYLCASSPVGGDGEKLFFGSGTQLSVL.